Sequencing of this T cell receptor (beta chain) was carried out in a study of vaccination and CD4 T cells after COVID-19. Overall study context: Recovered-phase convalescent patients showed SARS-CoV-2 positivity by nasal swab PCR; roughly nine were mild, one severe. The convalescent population consisted of six males and four females, two of whom were of Hispanic ethnicity.

Comments on this clonotype: Its cognate antigen is unknown.

Treatment of the sample: roughly 10-day PBMC culture with coronavirus spike peptide pools or control peptides (ViraFEST assay). Study-level points and caveats: Spike mono-reactivity was found in 304 of the 307 vaccine-specific clones identified in convalescent patients.

Sequencing of DNA taken from cultured CD4+ T cells relied on the Oncomine TCR Beta short-read assay. TCRdb analysed the PCR reads with MiXCR anew, one entry per CDR3 protein. This repertoire shows 17,000 or so distinct CDR3 sequences, around 30% found once; its top ten account for about a sixth. The length of the CDR3 is 14 residues. CDR1 and CDR2 from the germline V gene are SGHRS and YFSETQ. Trimming left V 4 bases short and J 4 bases short, with 11 bases between. The chain carries TRBV5-1 and TRBJ2-2; D may be TRBD1 or TRBD2 (6 bases each). This TCR was recovered from a human donor with COVID-19. The sample consisted of cultured CD4+ T cells from blood. The CDR3, as DNA: TGCGCCAGCAGCCCCGGGGGCAGCACCGGGGAGCTGTTTTTT. Its translation: CASSPGGSTGELFF.